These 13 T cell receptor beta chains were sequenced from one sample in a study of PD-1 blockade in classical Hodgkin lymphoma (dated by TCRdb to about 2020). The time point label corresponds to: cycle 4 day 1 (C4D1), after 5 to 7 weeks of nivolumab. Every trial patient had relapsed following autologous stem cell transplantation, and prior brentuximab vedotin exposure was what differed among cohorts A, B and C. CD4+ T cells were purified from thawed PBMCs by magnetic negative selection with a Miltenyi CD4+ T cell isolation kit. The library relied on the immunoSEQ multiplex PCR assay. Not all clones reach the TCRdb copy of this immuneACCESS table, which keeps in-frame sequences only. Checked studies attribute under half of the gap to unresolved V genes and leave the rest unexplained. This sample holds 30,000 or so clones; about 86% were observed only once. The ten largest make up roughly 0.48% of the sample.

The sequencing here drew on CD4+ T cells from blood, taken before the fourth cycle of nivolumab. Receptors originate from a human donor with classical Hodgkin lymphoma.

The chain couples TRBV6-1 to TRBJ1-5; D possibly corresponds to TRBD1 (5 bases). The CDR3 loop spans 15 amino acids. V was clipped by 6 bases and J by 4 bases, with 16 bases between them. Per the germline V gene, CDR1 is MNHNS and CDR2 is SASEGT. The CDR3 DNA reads TGTGCCAGCAGCAAATCAGGGTTGGGGAATCAGCCCCAGCATTTT. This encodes CASSKSGLGNQPQHF.

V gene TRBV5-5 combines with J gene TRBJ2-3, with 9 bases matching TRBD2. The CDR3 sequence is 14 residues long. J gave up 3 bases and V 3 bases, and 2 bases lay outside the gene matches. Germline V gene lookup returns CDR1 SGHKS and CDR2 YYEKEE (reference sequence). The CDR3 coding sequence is TGTGCCAGCAGCTCTAGCGGGGTTACAGATACGCAGTATTTT. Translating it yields CASSSSGVTDTQYF.

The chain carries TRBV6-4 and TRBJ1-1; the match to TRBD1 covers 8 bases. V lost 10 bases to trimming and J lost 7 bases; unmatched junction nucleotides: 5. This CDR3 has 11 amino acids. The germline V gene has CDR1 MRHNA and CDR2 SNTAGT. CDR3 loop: CATRQGSEAFF. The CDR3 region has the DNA TGTGCCACTCGACAGGGGAGTGAAGCTTTCTTT.

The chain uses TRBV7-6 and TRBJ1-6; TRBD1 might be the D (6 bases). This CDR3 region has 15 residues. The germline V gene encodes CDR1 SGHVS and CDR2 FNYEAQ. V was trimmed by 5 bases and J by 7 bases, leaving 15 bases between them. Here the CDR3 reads CASSPRQAQNSPLHF. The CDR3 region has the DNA TGTGCCAGCAGCCCCCGACAGGCACAAAATTCACCCCTCCACTTT.

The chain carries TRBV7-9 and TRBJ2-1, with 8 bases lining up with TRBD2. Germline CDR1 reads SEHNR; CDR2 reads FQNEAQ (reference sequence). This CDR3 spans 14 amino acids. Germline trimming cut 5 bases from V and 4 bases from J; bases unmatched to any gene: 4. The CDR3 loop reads CASSKAGVYNEQFF. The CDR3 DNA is TGTGCCAGCAGCAAAGCGGGAGTGTACAATGAGCAGTTCTTC.

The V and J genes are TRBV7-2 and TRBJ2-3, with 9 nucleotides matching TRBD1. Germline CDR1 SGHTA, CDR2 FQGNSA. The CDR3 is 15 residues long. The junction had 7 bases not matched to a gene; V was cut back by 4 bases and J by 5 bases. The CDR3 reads CASSSGTGRGDTQYF. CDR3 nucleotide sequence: TGTGCCAGCAGCTCCGGGACAGGGCGGGGAGATACGCAGTATTTT.

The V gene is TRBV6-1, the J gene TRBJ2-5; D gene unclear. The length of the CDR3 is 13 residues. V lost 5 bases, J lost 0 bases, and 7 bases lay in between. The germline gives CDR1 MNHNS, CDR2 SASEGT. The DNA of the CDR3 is TGTGCCAGCAGTCGTCTGTACCAAGAGACCCAGTACTTC. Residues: CASSRLYQETQYF.

The CDR3: CASSIDPIAASTDTQYF. The CDR3 DNA sequence: TGTGCCAGTAGTATAGATCCGATAGCGGCCAGCACAGATACGCAGTATTTT. The chain carries TRBV19 and TRBJ2-3, with a weak D call TRBD2 (6 bases). The CDR3 is 17 amino acids. Trimming took 0 bases from V and 0 from J, leaving 13 bases between them. Germline V CDR1 and CDR2: LNHDA, SQIVND (reference sequence).

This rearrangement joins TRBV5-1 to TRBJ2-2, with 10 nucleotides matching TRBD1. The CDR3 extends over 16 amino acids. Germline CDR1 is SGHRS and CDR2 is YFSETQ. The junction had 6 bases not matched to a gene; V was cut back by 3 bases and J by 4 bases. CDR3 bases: TGCGCCAGCAGCTGGGACAGGGGAGGATCCACCGGGGAGCTGTTTTTT. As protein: CASSWDRGGSTGELFF.

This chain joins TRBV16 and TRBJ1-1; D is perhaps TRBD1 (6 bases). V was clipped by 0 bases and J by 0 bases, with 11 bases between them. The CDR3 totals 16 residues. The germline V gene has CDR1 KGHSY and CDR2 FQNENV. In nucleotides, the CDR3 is TGTGCCAGCAGCCAATCGGGGGCAGGGATGAACACTGAAGCTTTCTTT. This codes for CASSQSGAGMNTEAFF.

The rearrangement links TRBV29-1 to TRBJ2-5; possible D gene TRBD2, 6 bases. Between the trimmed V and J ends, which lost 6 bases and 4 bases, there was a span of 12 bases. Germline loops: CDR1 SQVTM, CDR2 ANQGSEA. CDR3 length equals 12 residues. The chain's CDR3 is CSVDGGRETQYF. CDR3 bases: TGCAGCGTCGACGGAGGGCGAGAGACCCAGTACTTC.

In nucleotides, the CDR3 is TGCGCCAGCAGCCTGCTCGCGGGGGGTAGGGAGACCCAGTACTTC. The encoded protein is CASSLLAGGRETQYF. V usage is TRBV5-1 and J usage is TRBJ2-5; 8 bases match TRBD2. V shed 4 bases and J 5 bases; nucleotides not matched to a gene: 10. Germline V lookup: CDR1 SGHRS, CDR2 YFSETQ. The CDR3 has 15 residues.

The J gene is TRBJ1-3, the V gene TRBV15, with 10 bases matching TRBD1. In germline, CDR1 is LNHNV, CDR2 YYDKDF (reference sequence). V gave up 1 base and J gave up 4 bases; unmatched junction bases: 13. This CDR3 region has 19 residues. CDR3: CATSRALSPGQGTGNTIYF. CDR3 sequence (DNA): TGTGCCACCAGCAGAGCCCTTTCCCCGGGACAGGGGACCGGAAACACCATATATTTT.